This TCR beta chain is from a study of beta chain features in type 1 diabetes. Looking at the study overall: Age, gender, cell numbers and subset yield matched between patients and controls.

Of the isolated RNA, all was reverse transcribed, and so the sequenced material was expressed TCRB transcripts. Method: immunoSEQ multiplex PCR; TCRdb's copy keeps in-frame clones and lacks some. The sample lists about 150,000 clones, around 8% occurring once. General study findings and limits: A moderate, significant TCRB CDR3 shortening appeared in type 1 diabetes across four CD4+ subsets. Insertions were fewer and deletions more numerous at VDJ junctions in type 1 diabetes patients.

The CDR3 has 16 residues. The V end lost 0 bases, the J end lost 4 bases, and 15 bases lay between the germline ends. Germline V lookup: CDR1 LGHNA, CDR2 YSLEER. Sorting with CD45RO/CCR7/CD25/CD127/CD95/CD27 yielded naive, central memory, regulatory and stem-like memory CD4+ cells. The sample holds many counts of this clone. Its antigen remains unidentified. Sequencing used central memory CD4+ T cells from blood. This TCR was sampled from a woman between 40 and 55 years old with type 1 diabetes. V and J are TRBV4-3 and TRBJ1-1; the D gene is possibly TRBD1 (5 bases). The CDR3 sequence is CASSQDGWRGSTEAFF. CDR3 DNA: TGCGCCAGCAGCCAAGATGGATGGCGGGGGAGCACTGAAGCTTTCTTT.